This is a list of T cell receptor beta chains from one sample in a study of cytomegalovirus exposure and HLA in healthy donors. Assay used: immunoSEQ multiplex PCR; TCRdb lists only in-frame clones, some missing. The data show 150,000 to 200,000 clones, roughly 83% seen once. The sample comprised PBMCs. Every receptor here comes from a woman younger than 30 in good health and CMV-seronegative. Both conserved end residues are part of each CDR3. Fields, in order: clone size, D gene, J gene, V gene, CDR3 length, CDR3 protein, CDR3 DNA. A D gene is named only where the DNA matches it firmly. Clone size appears in some rows only: once, few, many, or a class for an expanded clone.

>NA|NA|TRBJ2-7|TRBV2|14
CASSEAGGTYEQYF
TGTGCCAGCAGTGAGGCAGGGGGGACTTACGAGCAGTACTTC
>NA|TRBD2|TRBJ2-1|TRBV5-1|19
CASSLERLVKREVIYEQFF
TGCGCCAGCAGCTTGGAGCGCTTGGTGAAGCGGGAGGTTATCTATGAGCAGTTCTTC
>once|NA|TRBJ1-1|TRBV15|15
CATSRESTGNTEAFF
TGTGCCACCAGCAGAGAAAGTACAGGGAACACTGAAGCTTTCTTT
>few|TRBD1|TRBJ2-7|TRBV5-1|14
CASSPDRSAYEQYF
TGCGCCAGCAGCCCGGACAGGTCAGCCTACGAGCAGTACTTC
>NA|TRBD1|TRBJ2-7|TRBV2|14
CASRGLRGLNEQYF
TGTGCCAGCAGGGGCTTAAGGGGGCTCAACGAGCAGTACTTC
>NA|NA|TRBJ1-5|TRBV12-5|13
CASGLYSNQPQHF
TGTGCTAGTGGTTTATATAGCAATCAGCCCCAGCATTTT
>NA|NA|TRBJ2-3|TRBV30|13
CAWRGPSTDTQYF
TGTGCCTGGAGGGGGCCTAGCACAGATACGCAGTATTTT
>NA|NA|TRBJ2-5|TRBV19|12
CASSIRGETQYF
TGTGCCAGTAGTATTAGAGGAGAGACCCAGTACTTC
>NA|NA|TRBJ1-1|TRBV19|17
CASSPQGGVWMNTEAFF
TGTGCCAGTAGCCCCCAAGGGGGGGTTTGGATGAACACTGAAGCTTTCTTT
>few|TRBD1|TRBJ2-7|TRBV6-1|10
CASSDEGALF
TGTGCCAGCAGTGACGAGGGGGCCTTGTTC
>few|TRBD2|TRBJ2-2|TRBV7-3|17
CASSPRSGGGNTGELFF
TGTGCCAGCAGCCCAAGAAGCGGGGGAGGGAACACCGGGGAGCTGTTTTTT
>NA|TRBD2|TRBJ2-3|TRBV2|14
CASKREGGTDTQYF
TGTGCCAGCAAGCGGGAGGGTGGCACAGATACGCAGTATTTT
>NA|TRBD1|TRBJ1-5|TRBV5-1|15
CASSKGQGGNQPQHF
TGCGCCAGCAGCAAAGGACAGGGAGGCAATCAGCCCCAGCATTTT
>NA|NA|TRBJ1-1|TRBV7-9|15
CASSGLGLSNTEAFF
TGTGCCAGCAGCGGGCTTGGCCTGTCGAACACTGAAGCTTTCTTT
>NA|NA|TRBJ2-2|TRBV5-6|15
CASSLTGRYTGELFF
TGTGCCAGCAGCTTGACAGGAAGGTACACCGGGGAGCTGTTTTTT
>once|TRBD2|TRBJ2-1|TRBV6-5|14
CASSFGRGDNEQFF
TGTGCCAGCAGTTTCGGCCGGGGGGACAATGAGCAGTTCTTC
>NA|NA|TRBJ2-3|TRBV5-5|14
CASSLGRATDTQYF
TGTGCCAGCAGCTTGGGGAGGGCTACAGATACGCAGTATTTT
>NA|NA|TRBJ2-7|TRBV6-4|13
CASWTEGDHEQYF
TGTGCCAGCTGGACTGAGGGAGACCACGAGCAGTACTTC
>NA|TRBD1|TRBJ2-1|TRBV9|16
CASSVRGDRGYNEQFF
TGTGCCAGCAGCGTAAGAGGGGACAGGGGATACAATGAGCAGTTCTTC
>NA|TRBD2|TRBJ2-5|TRBV7-3|16
CASSLSERGGPETQYF
TGTGCCAGCAGCTTGTCTGAGCGGGGGGGCCCAGAGACCCAGTACTTC
>once|NA|TRBJ2-1|TRBV7-9|14
CASSLVRFYNEQFF
TGTGCCAGCAGCTTAGTACGGTTCTACAATGAGCAGTTCTTC
>NA|TRBD1|TRBJ2-7|TRBV11-3|15
CASSSGGQGNYEQYF
TGTGCCAGCAGCTCGGGGGGACAGGGAAACTACGAGCAGTACTTC
>NA|NA|TRBJ2-3|TRBV5-4|16
CASSRGIAESTDTQYF
TGTGCCAGCAGCCGGGGAATAGCGGAGTCCACAGATACGCAGTATTTT
>NA|TRBD1|TRBJ1-1|TRBV2|14
CASSKDRLNTEAFF
TGTGCCAGCAGTAAGGACAGGCTAAACACTGAAGCTTTCTTT
>NA|NA|TRBJ2-3|TRBV30|13
CAWSREYTDTQYF
TGTGCCTGGAGTAGGGAGTACACAGATACGCAGTATTTT
>NA|TRBD2|TRBJ2-5|TRBV28|14
CASSWVVGGETQYF
TGTGCCAGCAGTTGGGTCGTGGGAGGGGAGACCCAGTACTTC
>few|NA|TRBJ1-5|TRBV2|13
CASSPEGGQPQHF
TGTGCCAGCAGTCCCGAAGGGGGTCAGCCCCAGCATTTT
>NA|NA|TRBJ2-5|TRBV15|14
CATSSGTVQETQYF
TGTGCCACCAGCAGTGGGACTGTCCAAGAGACCCAGTACTTC
>NA|NA|TRBJ2-5|TRBV19|14
CASSSGGPQETQYF
TGTGCCAGTAGCTCGGGGGGCCCCCAAGAGACCCAGTACTTC
>NA|NA|TRBJ1-1|TRBV5-4|12
CASSPGDLRAFF
TGTGCCAGCAGCCCCGGTGACCTGAGGGCTTTCTTT
>NA|TRBD1|TRBJ1-4|TRBV30|14
CAWRGDRGNEKLFF
TGTGCCTGGAGAGGGGACAGGGGGAATGAAAAACTGTTTTTT
>NA|NA|TRBJ2-1|TRBV30|14
CAWSVKGIYNEQFF
TGTGCCTGGAGTGTAAAGGGGATCTACAATGAGCAGTTCTTC
>NA|TRBD2|TRBJ2-5|TRBV29-1|13
CSVVAGNQETQYF
TGCAGCGTTGTAGCGGGAAACCAAGAGACCCAGTACTTC
>NA|NA|TRBJ2-1|TRBV10-3|13
CAISEFGTGDQFF
TGTGCCATCAGTGAGTTCGGGACTGGAGACCAGTTCTTC
>NA|NA|TRBJ1-5|TRBV12-5|15
CASGLSGGSGRPQHF
TGTGCTAGTGGTTTGTCGGGCGGGTCCGGACGGCCCCAGCATTTT
>NA|NA|TRBJ2-5|TRBV5-1|14
CASSLDRVQETQYF
TGCGCCAGCAGCTTGGACAGGGTCCAAGAGACCCAGTACTTC
>NA|NA|TRBJ1-5|TRBV9|14
CASSKGGSSTCQHF
TGTGCCAGCAGCAAGGGGGGGTCCAGCACATGTCAGCATTTT
>NA|NA|TRBJ2-7|TRBV12-5|15
CASAPPVRISYEQYF
TGTGCTAGTGCCCCCCCGGTGCGGATCTCCTACGAGCAGTACTTC
>NA|TRBD2|TRBJ2-1|TRBV19|14
CASISGLAYSEQFF
TGTGCCAGTATCTCGGGACTAGCGTATAGTGAGCAGTTCTTC
>NA|NA|TRBJ2-1|TRBV9|16
CASSVPPGSSYNEQFF
TGTGCCAGCAGCGTACCCCCGGGGAGCTCCTACAATGAGCAGTTCTTC
>NA|NA|TRBJ1-3|TRBV7-5|21
CVSHGECPRRLFLSSGNTIYF
TGTGTCTCCCACGGGGAATGCCCTCGACGGTTATTCCTGAGCTCTGGAAACACCATATATTTT
>NA|TRBD1|TRBJ1-5|TRBV5-4|14
CASSHGDRDQPQHF
TGTGCCAGCAGCCACGGGGACAGGGATCAGCCCCAGCATTTT
>NA|TRBD1|TRBJ1-6|TRBV13|19
CASSLRGQGAGLDNSPLHF
TGTGCCAGCAGCTTAAGAGGACAGGGGGCTGGATTAGATAATTCACCCCTCCACTTT
>NA|NA|TRBJ1-1|TRBV5-1|15
CASSAYRGADTEAFF
TGCGCCAGCAGCGCCTACCGGGGGGCGGACACTGAAGCTTTCTTT